The source of this TCR beta chain is a study of cytomegalovirus exposure and HLA in healthy donors. Primers included in the PCR were 60 Vbeta and 13 Jbeta primers. Original handling: Later, roughly 86 million unique TCR beta chains were counted in an analysis, and about 10 million of them were shared. Method: immunoSEQ multiplex PCR; TCRdb's copy keeps in-frame clones and lacks some. The V and J calls and clone size come from that table; D and trimming were worked out from the DNA. The profile shows under 150,000 clones, 82% of them singletons. The study's findings and limits: Later examination showed HLA-associated TCR beta chains had greater clonal expansion than equally common others. Most of the TCR beta V segments (in an earlier analysis) were productive either about 87% or about 30% of the time.

The V end lost 1 base, the J end lost 5 bases, and 5 bases lay between the germline ends. This CDR3 contains 12 residues. In germline, CDR1 is SNHLY, CDR2 FYNNEI. Remarks on this clone: Its antigen is currently unknown. Distinct nucleotide sequences in the sample also encode this CDR3.

Sequences were obtained from PBMCs. The V gene is TRBV2, the J gene TRBJ2-5; no firm D call. The clonotype originates from a woman aged 50 to 65 in good health and CMV-seropositive. The CDR3 DNA reads TGTGCCAGCAGTGAAGTGGAGGAGACCCAGTACTTC. Its protein is CASSEVEETQYF.